The sequence of this T cell receptor beta chain was determined in a study of blood T cell repertoires in COVID-19. Across the whole study: Sources were T cells, B-cell-depleted T cells, or PBMCs; the material itself was cDNA or gDNA.

Germline V gene data show CDR1 as SNHLY and CDR2 as FYNNEI. CDR3 length: 15 amino acids. Between the trimmed V and J ends, which lost 8 bases and 4 bases, there was a span of 20 bases. Profiling relied on immunoSEQ multiplex PCR, and the TCRdb table lists in-frame clones only, not all of them. In the table there are about 59,000 clones, over 75% of which are singletons. This sequence was found in a man aged 55 to 69 with acute or convalescent COVID-19. The sequenced sample was peripheral blood. The rearrangement joins TRBV2 to TRBJ1-1; possibly TRBD1 for D (6 bases). CDR3 nucleotides: TGTGCCAGCTTCCAGGGGCGCCGTACGGGCACTGAAGCTTTCTTT. It encodes CASFQGRRTGTEAFF.